This TCR beta chain was sequenced for a study of blood T cell repertoires in COVID-19. Study as a whole: Donors in the United States, Italy and Spain gave samples during acute or convalescent COVID-19.

The method was immunoSEQ multiplex PCR; TCRdb's version includes in-frame clones alone and lacks a portion of them. The sample shows some 340,000 clones, 80% to 85% of them seen only once. Recovery among Cohort 3 donors was established by two negative PCRs, clearance, or symptom resolution. The sample consisted of PBMCs or T cells enriched from blood (not recorded which). The clonotype originates from a woman aged 45-60 years who had recovered from COVID-19.

The CDR3 DNA reads TGTGCCTGGAGTGCGCGAGCGATCGGGGAGCTGTTTTTT. Protein: CAWSARAIGELFF. The V call is TRBV30, the J call TRBJ2-2; D is unresolved. Germline V gene sequence: CDR1 GTSNPN, CDR2 SVGIG (reference sequence). The CDR3 has 13 residues. Between the trimmed V and J ends, which lost 1 base and 7 bases, there was a span of 10 bases. The full variable domain, in which reference TRBV30 and TRBJ2-2 provide the parts outside the CDR3, is SQTIHQWPATLVQPVGSPLSLECTVEGTSNPNLYWYRQAAGRGLQLLFYSVGIGQISSEVPQNLSASRPQDRQFILSSKKLLLSDSGFYLCAWSARAIGELFFGEGSRLTVL.